This TCR beta chain stems from a study of spatial heterogeneity in lung cancer. Time point specified: sample taken at primary tumor resection. In each case, whole RNA from tumor, nontumor lung or frozen PBMC was sequenced unsorted. V shed 0 bases and J 8 bases; nucleotides not matched to a gene: 3. CDR1 is SGDLS and CDR2 is YYNGEE in the germline V gene. The CDR3 consists of 13 residues. This clonotype was detected many times. TCRdb re-analysed the 5' RACE reads in MiXCR, keeping a single row per CDR3 protein. This table has some 40,000 distinct CDR3 sequences, 5.2% appearing once. The receptor was isolated from a female donor with early-stage non-small cell lung cancer. Sequencing used PBMCs, obtained at surgery. V gene TRBV9 combines with J gene TRBJ1-1, with 8 bases fitting TRBD1. The chain's CDR3 is CASSVGTGMEAFF. The CDR3 coding sequence is TGTGCCAGCAGCGTAGGGACAGGGATGGAAGCTTTCTTT.